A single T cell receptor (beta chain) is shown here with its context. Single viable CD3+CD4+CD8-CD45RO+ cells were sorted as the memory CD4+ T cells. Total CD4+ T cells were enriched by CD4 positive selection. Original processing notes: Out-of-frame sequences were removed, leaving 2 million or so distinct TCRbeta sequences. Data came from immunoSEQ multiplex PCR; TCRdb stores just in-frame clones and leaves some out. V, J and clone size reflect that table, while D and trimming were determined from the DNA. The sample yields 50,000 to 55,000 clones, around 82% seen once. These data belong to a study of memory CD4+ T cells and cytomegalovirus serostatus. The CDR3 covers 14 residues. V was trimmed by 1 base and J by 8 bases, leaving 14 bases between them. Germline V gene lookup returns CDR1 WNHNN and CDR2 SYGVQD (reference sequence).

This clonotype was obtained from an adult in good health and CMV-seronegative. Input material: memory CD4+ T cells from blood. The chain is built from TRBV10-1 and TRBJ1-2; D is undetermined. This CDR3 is CASSELGGLEGYTF. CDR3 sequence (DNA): TGCGCCAGCAGTGAGTTGGGCGGGTTGGAAGGCTACACCTTC.